This T cell receptor (beta chain) was sequenced for a study of blood T cells in healthy people across ages. As for the study in general: Per two T cells, about one barcoded beta molecule was captured through template switching.

This clonotype was seen more than once but under ten times. Its cognate antigen is unknown. The CDR3 runs 15 residues. Per germline, CDR1 DFQATT and CDR2 SNEGSKA (reference sequence). After removal of 6 bases from V and 0 bases from J, the junction contained 5 bases not matched to a gene. Combining a sample-barcoded 5' primer with a J-beta primer mix, a second PCR ran for roughly 6 to 12 cycles. TCRdb reprocessed the 5' RACE reads with MiXCR, giving one entry per CDR3 protein. The sample consists of some 640,000 distinct CDR3 sequences, about half of them appearing once. Study findings and constraints: Those diversity estimates obtained from one million T cells were thought to be underestimates. Per million T cells, TCR beta diversity dropped roughly linearly as age increased.

Every sample had a minimum of 6 million PBMCs isolated. The chain uses TRBV20-1 and TRBJ2-6; 7 bases are shared with TRBD1. The clonotype comes from a woman aged 55-69 years in good health. The sample comprised blood. The CDR3 region has the DNA TGCAGTGCGCAGACAGGGAGCTCTGGGGCCAACGTCCTGACTTTC. Its protein is CSAQTGSSGANVLTF.